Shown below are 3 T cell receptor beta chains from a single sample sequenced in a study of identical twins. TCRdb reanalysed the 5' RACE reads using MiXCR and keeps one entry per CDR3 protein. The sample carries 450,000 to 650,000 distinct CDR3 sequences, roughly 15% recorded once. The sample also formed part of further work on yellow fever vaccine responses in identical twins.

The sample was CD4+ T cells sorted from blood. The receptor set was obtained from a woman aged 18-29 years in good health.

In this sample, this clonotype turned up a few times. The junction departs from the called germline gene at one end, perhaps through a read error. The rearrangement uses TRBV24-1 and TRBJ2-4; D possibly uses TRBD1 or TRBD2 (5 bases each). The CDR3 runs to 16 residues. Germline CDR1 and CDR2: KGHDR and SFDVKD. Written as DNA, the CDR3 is TGTGCCACCAGTGATCCCTCCCGGGACGCCAGAAACATTCAGTACTTC. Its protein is CATSDPSRDARNIQYF.

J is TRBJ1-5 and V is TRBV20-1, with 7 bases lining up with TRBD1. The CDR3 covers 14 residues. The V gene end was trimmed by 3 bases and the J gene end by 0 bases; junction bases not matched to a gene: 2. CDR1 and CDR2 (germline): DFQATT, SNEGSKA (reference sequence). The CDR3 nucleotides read TGCAGTGCTAGGTCAGGGGGTAGCAATCAGCCCCAGCATTTT. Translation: CSARSGGSNQPQHF.

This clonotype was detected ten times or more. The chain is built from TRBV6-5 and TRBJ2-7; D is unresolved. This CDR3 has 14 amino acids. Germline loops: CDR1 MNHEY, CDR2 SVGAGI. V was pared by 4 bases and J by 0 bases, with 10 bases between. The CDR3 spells CASSLDPSSYEQYV. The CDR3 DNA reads TGTGCCAGCAGTTTGGACCCCAGCTCCTACGAGCAGTACGTC.